This is a list of T cell receptor beta chains from one sample in a study of Ad26.COV2.S vaccination and SARS-CoV-2 variants. Using immunoSEQ multiplex PCR, the repertoire was profiled, and TCRdb retains in-frame clones only, with some absent. The table includes around 320,000 clones, around 87% detected once. Here the sequenced sample was peripheral blood, taken in a trial of Ad26.COV2.S vaccine versus placebo. These receptors were taken from a person aged 18-65 years who received the Ad26.COV2.S COVID-19 vaccine or a placebo. Each CDR3 is given with its conserved first and last residue. Fields, in order: clone size, J gene, V gene, D gene, CDR3 protein, CDR3 DNA. D genes are given only for firm matches. Only part of the rows carry a size: once, few, many, or a class if the clone is expanded.

clone size: NA
J gene: TRBJ1-2
V gene: TRBV4-2
D gene: NA
CDR3 protein: CASSQAPGEGTAGGYTF
CDR3 DNA: TGTGCCAGCAGCCAAGCTCCTGGGGAGGGGACCGCGGGGGGCTACACCTTC

clone size: once
J gene: TRBJ1-2
V gene: TRBV12-3/TRBV12-4
D gene: NA
CDR3 protein: CASSLGGYTF
CDR3 DNA: TGTGCCAGCAGTTTAGGCGGCTACACCTTC

clone size: NA
J gene: TRBJ2-1
V gene: TRBV7-8
D gene: NA
CDR3 protein: CASSDGRRPHNEQFF
CDR3 DNA: TGTGCCAGCAGCGATGGACGGAGACCTCACAATGAGCAGTTCTTC

clone size: NA
J gene: TRBJ1-2
V gene: TRBV4-1
D gene: NA
CDR3 protein: CASSQVGGADYGYTF
CDR3 DNA: TGCGCCAGCAGCCAAGTCGGCGGGGCGGACTATGGCTACACCTTC

clone size: NA
J gene: TRBJ2-7
V gene: TRBV21-1
D gene: NA
CDR3 protein: CASSDTGTGENSYEQYF
CDR3 DNA: TGTGCCAGCAGCGACACCGGGACAGGCGAAAACTCCTACGAGCAGTACTTC

clone size: NA
J gene: TRBJ1-2
V gene: TRBV3-1/TRBV3-2
D gene: NA
CDR3 protein: CASSQLGGENYGYTF
CDR3 DNA: TGTGCCAGCAGCCAATTGGGGGGAGAGAACTATGGCTACACCTTC

clone size: NA
J gene: TRBJ2-2
V gene: TRBV6-4
D gene: NA
CDR3 protein: CASSATGDNTGELFF
CDR3 DNA: TGTGCCAGCAGTGCGACAGGAGATAACACCGGGGAGCTGTTTTTT

clone size: NA
J gene: TRBJ1-1
V gene: TRBV2
D gene: TRBD1
CDR3 protein: CASRETGTGVNTEAFF
CDR3 DNA: TGTGCCAGCAGAGAAACCGGGACAGGGGTCAACACTGAAGCTTTCTTT

clone size: NA
J gene: TRBJ2-7
V gene: TRBV30
D gene: NA
CDR3 protein: CAGGGLDRETYEQYF
CDR3 DNA: TGTGCCGGGGGGGGACTCGACAGGGAAACCTACGAGCAGTACTTC

clone size: NA
J gene: TRBJ1-6
V gene: TRBV5-6
D gene: TRBD1
CDR3 protein: CASSFGQGGFPYNSPLHF
CDR3 DNA: TGTGCCAGCAGCTTCGGACAGGGGGGATTCCCCTATAATTCACCCCTCCACTTT

clone size: NA
J gene: TRBJ2-1
V gene: TRBV7-3
D gene: NA
CDR3 protein: CASSLNAGPPYNEQFF
CDR3 DNA: TGTGCCAGCAGCTTAAACGCAGGGCCGCCCTACAATGAGCAGTTCTTC

clone size: NA
J gene: TRBJ2-5
V gene: TRBV7-3
D gene: TRBD1
CDR3 protein: CASSTTGEETQYF
CDR3 DNA: TGTGCCAGCAGCACAACAGGGGAAGAGACCCAGTACTTC

clone size: few
J gene: TRBJ1-5
V gene: TRBV6-5
D gene: NA
CDR3 protein: CASRREVGQPQHF
CDR3 DNA: TGTGCCAGCAGACGTGAGGTGGGGCAGCCCCAGCATTTT

clone size: NA
J gene: TRBJ2-3
V gene: TRBV7-2
D gene: NA
CDR3 protein: CASSWPDSPQGTDTQYF
CDR3 DNA: TGTGCCAGCAGCTGGCCTGACAGCCCGCAAGGTACAGATACGCAGTATTTT

clone size: NA
J gene: TRBJ2-7
V gene: TRBV2
D gene: NA
CDR3 protein: CASSVADNYEQYF
CDR3 DNA: TGTGCCAGCAGTGTCGCAGATAACTACGAGCAGTACTTC

clone size: NA
J gene: TRBJ1-2
V gene: TRBV4-2
D gene: NA
CDR3 protein: CASSQDVRTISFYGYTF
CDR3 DNA: TGTGCCAGCAGCCAAGATGTTAGGACAATATCATTCTATGGCTACACCTTC

clone size: NA
J gene: TRBJ1-1
V gene: TRBV20-1
D gene: NA
CDR3 protein: CSAYRIAEAFF
CDR3 DNA: TGCAGTGCATACAGGATTGCTGAAGCTTTCTTT

clone size: NA
J gene: TRBJ1-2
V gene: TRBV19
D gene: NA
CDR3 protein: CASSNQALNYGYTF
CDR3 DNA: TGTGCCAGTAGTAATCAGGCACTTAACTATGGCTACACCTTC

clone size: NA
J gene: TRBJ2-7
V gene: TRBV7-3
D gene: NA
CDR3 protein: CASSLGRSYEQYF
CDR3 DNA: TGTGCCAGCAGCCTCGGTCGCTCCTACGAGCAGTACTTC

clone size: NA
J gene: TRBJ1-1
V gene: TRBV18
D gene: NA
CDR3 protein: CASSLPGTEAFF
CDR3 DNA: TGTGCCAGCTCACTCCCTGGGACTGAAGCTTTCTTT

clone size: NA
J gene: TRBJ2-1
V gene: TRBV30
D gene: NA
CDR3 protein: CAWSVSYNEQFF
CDR3 DNA: TGTGCCTGGAGTGTATCCTACAATGAGCAGTTCTTC

clone size: once
J gene: TRBJ2-5
V gene: TRBV13
D gene: TRBD2
CDR3 protein: CASSPRGGLETQYF
CDR3 DNA: TGTGCCAGCAGCCCTCGCGGGGGGCTAGAGACCCAGTACTTC

clone size: NA
J gene: TRBJ2-5
V gene: TRBV14
D gene: NA
CDR3 protein: CASSQGGRRGETQYF
CDR3 DNA: TGTGCCAGCAGCCAAGGCGGCAGGAGGGGAGAGACCCAGTACTTC

clone size: NA
J gene: TRBJ2-1
V gene: TRBV7-3
D gene: TRBD2
CDR3 protein: CASSPRLAGGLDEQFF
CDR3 DNA: TGTGCCAGCAGCCCCCGACTAGCGGGGGGGTTAGATGAGCAGTTCTTC

clone size: NA
J gene: TRBJ1-5
V gene: TRBV30
D gene: NA
CDR3 protein: CAWTRRRSSQPQHF
CDR3 DNA: TGTGCCTGGACTCGGAGACGGTCTAGTCAGCCCCAGCATTTT

clone size: NA
J gene: TRBJ1-2
V gene: TRBV4-1
D gene: NA
CDR3 protein: CASSQDRIQSLGYTF
CDR3 DNA: TGCGCCAGCAGCCAAGATCGAATACAGTCTCTTGGCTACACCTTC

clone size: NA
J gene: TRBJ2-2
V gene: TRBV5-1
D gene: NA
CDR3 protein: CASSSGTSSNTGELFF
CDR3 DNA: TGCGCCAGCAGCTCAGGGACCTCATCGAACACCGGGGAGCTGTTTTTT

clone size: NA
J gene: TRBJ2-2
V gene: TRBV9
D gene: NA
CDR3 protein: CASSAYYPPNTGELFF
CDR3 DNA: TGTGCCAGCAGCGCCTATTACCCTCCGAACACCGGGGAGCTGTTTTTT

clone size: NA
J gene: TRBJ2-7
V gene: TRBV7-9
D gene: NA
CDR3 protein: CASSFPREGEQYF
CDR3 DNA: TGTGCCAGCAGCTTTCCCAGGGAAGGCGAGCAGTACTTC

clone size: NA
J gene: TRBJ2-7
V gene: TRBV13
D gene: NA
CDR3 protein: CASSFQSSYEQYF
CDR3 DNA: TGTGCCAGCAGCTTCCAGAGCTCCTACGAGCAGTACTTC

clone size: NA
J gene: TRBJ1-4
V gene: TRBV10-3
D gene: NA
CDR3 protein: CAISESRGSNEKLFF
CDR3 DNA: TGTGCCATCAGTGAAAGTAGGGGATCTAATGAAAAACTGTTTTTT

clone size: NA
J gene: TRBJ2-1
V gene: TRBV3-1/TRBV3-2
D gene: NA
CDR3 protein: CASSQVVGLNYNEQFF
CDR3 DNA: TGTGCCAGCAGCCAAGTTGTAGGACTGAACTACAATGAGCAGTTCTTC

clone size: NA
J gene: TRBJ1-4
V gene: TRBV4-3
D gene: TRBD1
CDR3 protein: CASSQASTGTGDRKLFF
CDR3 DNA: TGCGCCAGCAGCCAAGCCAGTACCGGGACAGGGGATCGGAAACTGTTTTTT

clone size: NA
J gene: TRBJ2-7
V gene: TRBV27
D gene: NA
CDR3 protein: CASSPLRGLDEQYF
CDR3 DNA: TGTGCCAGCAGTCCCCTACGGGGACTGGACGAGCAGTACTTC

clone size: NA
J gene: TRBJ1-2
V gene: TRBV4-1
D gene: NA
CDR3 protein: CASSQDRPYGYTF
CDR3 DNA: TGCGCCAGCAGCCAAGATCGACCCTATGGCTACACCTTC

clone size: NA
J gene: TRBJ2-1
V gene: TRBV3-1/TRBV3-2
D gene: TRBD1
CDR3 protein: CASTTTGSEQFF
CDR3 DNA: TGTGCCAGCACCACGACAGGGAGTGAGCAGTTCTTC

clone size: NA
J gene: TRBJ1-4
V gene: TRBV6-5
D gene: NA
CDR3 protein: CASSPAGRSNEKLFF
CDR3 DNA: TGTGCCAGCAGCCCGGCGGGACGGAGTAATGAAAAACTGTTTTTT

clone size: few
J gene: TRBJ1-5
V gene: TRBV7-9
D gene: NA
CDR3 protein: CASSLQGSNQPQHF
CDR3 DNA: TGTGCCAGCAGCTTACAGGGGAGCAATCAGCCCCAGCATTTT

clone size: NA
J gene: TRBJ1-2
V gene: TRBV12-5
D gene: NA
CDR3 protein: CASGLDRTNYGYTF
CDR3 DNA: TGTGCTAGTGGTTTGGACAGAACAAACTATGGCTACACCTTC

clone size: once
J gene: TRBJ1-3
V gene: TRBV4-1
D gene: NA
CDR3 protein: CASSQDLGLGNTIYF
CDR3 DNA: TGCGCCAGCAGCCAAGATTTGGGGCTCGGAAACACCATATATTTT

clone size: NA
J gene: TRBJ2-5
V gene: TRBV6-6
D gene: NA
CDR3 protein: CASSQPGSKETQYF
CDR3 DNA: TGTGCCAGCAGTCAACCGGGCTCCAAAGAGACCCAGTACTTC

clone size: few
J gene: TRBJ2-1
V gene: TRBV19
D gene: NA
CDR3 protein: CASTRGPYNEQFF
CDR3 DNA: TGTGCCAGTACGCGGGGGCCCTACAATGAGCAGTTCTTC

clone size: NA
J gene: TRBJ2-1
V gene: TRBV11-2
D gene: NA
CDR3 protein: CASSLASTDYSYNEQFF
CDR3 DNA: TGTGCCAGCAGCTTAGCCTCGACTGACTATTCCTACAATGAGCAGTTCTTC

clone size: once
J gene: TRBJ2-2
V gene: TRBV6-5
D gene: NA
CDR3 protein: CASSYWFPSTGELFF
CDR3 DNA: TGTGCCAGCAGTTACTGGTTTCCATCCACCGGGGAGCTGTTTTTT

clone size: NA
J gene: TRBJ1-6
V gene: TRBV7-2
D gene: NA
CDR3 protein: CASSSRTENSPLHF
CDR3 DNA: TGTGCCAGCAGCTCCCGGACGGAGAATTCACCCCTCCACTTT

clone size: NA
J gene: TRBJ1-4
V gene: TRBV6-5
D gene: TRBD1
CDR3 protein: CASRQGRTEKLFF
CDR3 DNA: TGTGCCAGCCGACAGGGACGGACTGAAAAACTGTTTTTT

clone size: NA
J gene: TRBJ1-3
V gene: TRBV4-3
D gene: NA
CDR3 protein: CASSQDVGTGNTIYF
CDR3 DNA: TGCGCCAGCAGCCAAGATGTGGGGACTGGAAACACCATATATTTT

clone size: NA
J gene: TRBJ2-7
V gene: TRBV25-1
D gene: TRBD1
CDR3 protein: CASSDPGQGYYEQYF
CDR3 DNA: TGTGCCAGCAGCGATCCGGGACAGGGGTATTACGAGCAGTACTTC

clone size: NA
J gene: TRBJ1-2
V gene: TRBV13
D gene: NA
CDR3 protein: CASFRGPNYGYTF
CDR3 DNA: TGTGCCAGCTTTCGGGGCCCTAACTATGGCTACACCTTC

clone size: NA
J gene: TRBJ1-1
V gene: TRBV19
D gene: NA
CDR3 protein: CASSTQGNTEAFF
CDR3 DNA: TGTGCCAGTAGTACACAGGGTAACACTGAAGCTTTCTTT

clone size: few
J gene: TRBJ1-5
V gene: TRBV27
D gene: NA
CDR3 protein: CASSFLPNSNQPQHF
CDR3 DNA: TGTGCCAGCAGTTTTCTACCCAATAGCAATCAGCCCCAGCATTTT

clone size: NA
J gene: TRBJ2-3
V gene: TRBV6-5
D gene: NA
CDR3 protein: CASSFTGTDTQYF
CDR3 DNA: TGTGCCAGCAGTTTTACCGGAACAGATACGCAGTATTTT